The rows below give T cell receptor beta chains drawn from one sample of a study of T cells in Graves' hyperthyroidism and ophthalmopathy. TCRdb independently ran MiXCR on the multiplex PCR reads; one entry per CDR3 protein. The repertoire holds about 260,000 distinct CDR3 sequences, 20% to 25% seen once, with 25% to 30% in the top ten. The sequencing input was blood. Source of these receptors: a man aged 40-49 years with Graves' hyperthyroidism that later progressed to Graves' ophthalmopathy. Both conserved end residues are trimmed from each CDR3. Each record gives: V gene, J gene, clone size, CDR3 protein. Clone size is shown for a subset of rows, as once, few, many or a class of expanded clone.

TRBV11-2	TRBJ2-5	many	ASSFWGGPSPETQY
TRBV6-5	TRBJ1-2	.	ASSYLRTGGVGYGYT
TRBV20-1	TRBJ1-5	many	SANGIREYQPQH
TRBV4-2	TRBJ2-4	many	ASSQVAVAKNIQY
TRBV9	TRBJ2-5	many	ASSVGGGETQY
TRBV3-1	TRBJ1-1	many	ASSQDREGGAF
TRBV2	TRBJ2-3	many	ASRPQGLATDTQY
TRBV27	TRBJ2-5	many	AGSLGGRETQY
TRBV28	TRBJ2-7	many	ASSLLAGGYEQY
TRBV5-6	TRBJ2-7	many	ASSLSQEQY
TRBV30	TRBJ1-3	many	AWTVGVSGNTIY
TRBV6-2/TRBV6-3	TRBJ2-7	few	ASSPLRREQY
TRBV4-1	TRBJ2-2	many	ASSQDPGLAGGTGELF
TRBV6-5	TRBJ2-2	many	ASHAFSGRSTGELF
TRBV12-3/TRBV12-4	TRBJ2-7	.	ASSLGIVYEQY
TRBV7-9	TRBJ1-3	many	ASSLSVSGNTIY
TRBV12-5	TRBJ2-7	many	ASGLSGTSEQY
TRBV11-2	TRBJ2-7	many	ASSLVAVTRSNSYEQY
TRBV20-1	TRBJ2-2	many	SASPGLAGTGELF
TRBV10-3	TRBJ2-5	many	AISGQFGETQY
TRBV6-4	TRBJ2-3	many	ASSDASITSYTQY
TRBV27	TRBJ2-7	many	ASSLLLGEHEQY
TRBV28	TRBJ1-6	many	ASSGSLGDRSHSPLH
TRBV20-1	TRBJ1-1	many	SARPTGDITEAF
TRBV20-1	TRBJ2-7	.	SATRDSSYEQY
TRBV11-2	TRBJ2-5	many	ASSQTTGLETQY
TRBV28	TRBJ1-5	many	ASSGSLKAEHSNQPQH
TRBV5-1	TRBJ1-2	few	ASSLDRGTGGYT
TRBV6-1	TRBJ2-2	.	ASRGPGGELF
TRBV25-1	TRBJ1-2	many	ASSEIGAMSGYT
TRBV20-1	TRBJ1-5	many	SAQYRLSEVMGTQH
TRBV11-2	TRBJ1-1	many	ASSQDAGLRGTEAF
TRBV6-5	TRBJ1-6	.	ASSLLLRNSPLH
TRBV10-3	TRBJ2-5	.	AISERSGTLYQETQY
TRBV6-1	TRBJ2-4	many	ASVEQGASNIQY
TRBV6-4	TRBJ2-2	many	ASSQTSGSWFGGELF
TRBV18	TRBJ1-1	many	ASSPQNGILTVPNTEAF
TRBV28	TRBJ1-2	once	ASSLAFAPYGYT
TRBV12-3/TRBV12-4	TRBJ2-5	.	ASTLAGAETQY
TRBV28	TRBJ2-5	many	ASSRADQETQY
TRBV24-1	TRBJ2-5	many	ATSDADGEETQY
TRBV12-3/TRBV12-4	TRBJ1-1	once	ASSPDSTYTEAF
TRBV6-2/TRBV6-3	TRBJ2-7	many	ASSRLPGLGASEQY
TRBV24-1	TRBJ2-2	many	ATSANTGELF
TRBV19	TRBJ1-6	many	ASSDTGPSPLH
TRBV11-2	TRBJ2-7	few	ASSNRAGEQY
TRBV30	TRBJ1-5	.	AWARDHQPQH
TRBV4-1	TRBJ1-5	many	ASSQRQQTEPQH
TRBV6-1	TRBJ2-3	many	ASRNAGVGLTDTQY
TRBV30	TRBJ1-2	.	AWSVDQGRYLGYT
TRBV6-2/TRBV6-3	TRBJ1-1	many	ASSYGQEVSEAF
TRBV5-4	TRBJ1-2	few	ASSSTNYGYT
TRBV3-1	TRBJ2-3	many	ASSHTDTQY
TRBV29-1	TRBJ1-1	many	SASRAEAF